This is a list of T cell receptor beta chains from one sample in a study of OX40 agonist ivuxolimab in advanced cancers. Produced via immunoSEQ multiplex PCR; TCRdb's table is partial and in-frame only. The repertoire holds roughly 93,000 clones, about 84% seen once, with around 5.8% in the top ten. Sequences were derived from CD4+ or CD8+ T cells sorted from blood, sampled in a trial of the OX40 agonist ivuxolimab. These receptors originate from an adult with an advanced solid tumor such as melanoma, head and neck, liver or kidney cancer. Each CDR3 is given with its conserved first and last residue. The order of the fields is V gene, D gene, J gene, clone size, CDR3 protein, CDR3 DNA. The D gene is left open where the match is weak. Part of the rows lack a size; the others show once, few, many or a class for expanded clones.

TRBV30,TRBD1,TRBJ1-6,NA,CAWSGGTGMSPLHF,TGTGCCTGGAGTGGGGGGACAGGCATGTCACCCCTCCACTTT
TRBV19,TRBD1,TRBJ2-7,once,CASSRAPGQVDYEQYF,TGTGCCAGTAGTAGGGCCCCGGGACAGGTGGACTACGAGCAGTACTTC
TRBV5-6,TRBD1,TRBJ2-5,NA,CASSVRGRGETQYF,TGTGCCAGCAGTGTCAGGGGGCGAGGAGAGACCCAGTACTTC
TRBV29-1,NA,TRBJ2-7,NA,CSLGGGREQYF,TGCAGCCTAGGTGGGGGGAGAGAGCAGTACTTC
TRBV7-8,TRBD1,TRBJ1-4,NA,CASSLSRGRANEKLFF,TGTGCCAGCAGCCTTAGCAGGGGGCGCGCAAATGAAAAACTGTTTTTT
TRBV11-2,NA,TRBJ2-2,NA,CASSSRQAGELFF,TGTGCCAGCAGCTCCCGCCAAGCCGGGGAGCTGTTTTTT
TRBV7-9,TRBD2,TRBJ2-7,NA,CASSSFKREIAEQYF,TGTGCCAGCAGCTCTTTTAAGCGGGAAATAGCCGAGCAGTACTTC
TRBV2,NA,TRBJ1-1,NA,CASRGFYTEAFF,TGTGCCAGCAGAGGGTTCTACACTGAAGCTTTCTTT
TRBV5-6,NA,TRBJ1-2,NA,CASSLSLYGYTF,TGTGCCAGCAGCTTAAGCCTCTATGGCTACACCTTC
TRBV6-6,NA,TRBJ2-3,NA,CASNQLSRTDTQYF,TGTGCCAGCAACCAACTCAGCCGCACAGATACGCAGTATTTT
TRBV9,TRBD1,TRBJ2-7,NA,CASSGGQGGEQYF,TGTGCCAGCAGCGGGGGACAGGGCGGCGAGCAGTACTTC
TRBV5-5,NA,TRBJ1-5,NA,CASSFPNQPQHF,TGTGCCAGCAGCTTTCCGAATCAGCCCCAGCATTTT
TRBV18,NA,TRBJ1-5,NA,CASSPQGEEGQPQHF,TGTGCCAGCTCACCACAGGGGGAGGAGGGTCAGCCCCAGCATTTT
TRBV7-2,NA,TRBJ1-1,once,CASSPPNRGIEAFF,TGTGCCAGCAGCCCACCGAATAGGGGGATCGAAGCTTTCTTT
TRBV4-3,TRBD1,TRBJ1-4,few,CASSQHPAGTGEKLFF,TGCGCCAGCAGCCAACACCCTGCGGGGACAGGTGAAAAACTGTTTTTT
TRBV4-3,NA,TRBJ2-7,once,CASSRSVGGSYEQYF,TGCGCCAGCAGCCGAAGCGTAGGGGGCTCCTACGAGCAGTACTTC
TRBV19,NA,TRBJ2-3,NA,CASSNKSGDTQYF,TGTGCCAGTAGTAACAAATCCGGGGATACGCAGTATTTT
TRBV7-2,NA,TRBJ1-2,few,CASSLSSANYGYTF,TGTGCCAGCAGCTTAAGCAGCGCTAACTATGGCTACACCTTC
TRBV4-3,NA,TRBJ2-2,NA,CASSQDVWGRAGELFF,TGCGCCAGCAGCCAAGATGTGTGGGGACGCGCCGGGGAGCTGTTTTTT
TRBV4-2,NA,TRBJ2-4,NA,CASSQASATAKNIQYF,TGTGCCAGCAGCCAAGCTAGCGCGACAGCCAAAAACATTCAGTACTTC
TRBV7-9,TRBD1,TRBJ1-2,NA,CASSLAWAGGDGYTF,TGTGCCAGCAGCTTAGCGTGGGCAGGGGGAGATGGCTACACCTTC
TRBV7-2,TRBD2,TRBJ2-5,NA,CASRVSGRADETQYF,TGTGCCAGCAGAGTTAGCGGGAGGGCCGATGAGACCCAGTACTTC